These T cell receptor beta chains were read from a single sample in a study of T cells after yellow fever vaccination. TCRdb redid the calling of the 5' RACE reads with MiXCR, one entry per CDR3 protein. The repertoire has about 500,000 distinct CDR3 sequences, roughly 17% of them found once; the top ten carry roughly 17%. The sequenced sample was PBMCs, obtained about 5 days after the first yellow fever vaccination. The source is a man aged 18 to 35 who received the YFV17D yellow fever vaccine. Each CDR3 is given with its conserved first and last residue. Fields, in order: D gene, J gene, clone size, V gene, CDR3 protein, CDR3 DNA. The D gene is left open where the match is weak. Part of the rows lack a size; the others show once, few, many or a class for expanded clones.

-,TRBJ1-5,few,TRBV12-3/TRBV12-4,CASSLGTDQPQHF,TGTGCCAGCAGTTTGGGGACGGATCAGCCCCAGCATTTT
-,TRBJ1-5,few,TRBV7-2,CASSLVGGESNQPQHF,TGTGCCAGCAGCTTAGTTGGGGGGGAAAGCAATCAGCCCCAGCATTTT
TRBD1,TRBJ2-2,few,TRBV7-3,CASSAEKTGGLYTGELFF,TGTGCCAGCAGCGCGGAAAAAACAGGGGGCCTGTACACCGGGGAGCTGTTTTTT
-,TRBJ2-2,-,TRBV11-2,CASSLRLVDTGELFF,TGTGCCAGCAGCTTACGTCTAGTGGACACCGGGGAGCTGTTTTTT
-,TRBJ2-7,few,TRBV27,CASSSRAAADYEQYF,TGTGCCAGCAGTTCGCGAGCAGCCGCTGACTACGAGCAGTACTTC
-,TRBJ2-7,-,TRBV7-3,CASSPNGGGHYEQYF,TGTGCCAGCAGCCCCAACGGAGGGGGCCACTACGAGCAGTACTTC
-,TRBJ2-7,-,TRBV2,CASRNALSYEQYF,TGTGCCAGCAGAAACGCGCTATCCTACGAGCAGTACTTC
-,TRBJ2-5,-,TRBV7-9,CASSSQLRAELQETQYF,TGTGCCAGCAGCTCGCAGCTGAGGGCAGAGCTCCAAGAGACCCAGTACTTC
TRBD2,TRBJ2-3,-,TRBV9,CASSAAGGLTDTQYF,TGTGCCAGCAGCGCAGCGGGGGGGCTGACAGATACGCAGTATTTT
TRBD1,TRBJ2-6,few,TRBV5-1,CASSLVDRAGANVLTF,TGCGCCAGCAGCTTGGTAGACAGGGCTGGGGCCAACGTCCTGACTTTC
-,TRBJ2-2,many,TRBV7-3,CASSLGGSGELFF,TGTGCCAGCAGCTTGGGGGGCTCCGGGGAGCTGTTTTTT
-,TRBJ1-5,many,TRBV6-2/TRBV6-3,CASSYSGSSNQPQHF,TGTGCCAGCAGTTACTCGGGATCTAGCAATCAGCCCCAGCATTTT
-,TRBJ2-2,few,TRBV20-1,CSASVPGHATGELFF,TGCAGTGCTAGTGTGCCAGGGCATGCCACCGGGGAGCTGTTTTTT
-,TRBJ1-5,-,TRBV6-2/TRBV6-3,CASSTSPQGSTQHF,TGTGCCAGCAGCACCTCCCCGCAGGGGAGCACCCAGCATTTT
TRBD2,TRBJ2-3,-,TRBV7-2,CAAQRGGSYTQYF,TGTGCCGCGCAGCGGGGGGGTTCCTATACGCAGTATTTT
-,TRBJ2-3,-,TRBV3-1,CASSQDSPPQSQYF,TGTGCCAGCAGCCAAGATAGCCCCCCCCAATCGCAGTATTTT
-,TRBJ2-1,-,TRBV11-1,CASSPPGPFEQFF,TGTGCCAGCAGCCCCCCGGGGCCATTTGAGCAGTTCTTC
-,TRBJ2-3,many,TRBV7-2,CASSLRGVRTDTQYF,TGTGCCAGCAGCTTACGCGGGGTCCGCACAGATACGCAGTATTTT
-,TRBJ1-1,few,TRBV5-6,CASRLSLTRGTEAFF,TGTGCCAGCAGGCTCAGCCTTACCCGGGGGACTGAAGCTTTCTTT
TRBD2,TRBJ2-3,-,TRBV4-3,CASSQERNLAGGYTQYF,TGCGCCAGCAGCCAAGAAAGAAATCTAGCGGGGGGTTATACGCAGTATTTT
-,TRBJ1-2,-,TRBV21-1,CASSKPVYGYTF,TGTGCCAGCAGCAAACCCGTCTATGGCTACACCTTC
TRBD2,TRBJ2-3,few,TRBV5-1,CASSLGLAGRYTDTQYF,TGCGCCAGCAGCCTTGGACTAGCGGGTCGTTACACAGATACGCAGTATTTT
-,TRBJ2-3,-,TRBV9,CASSVAQVTDTQYF,TGTGCCAGCAGCGTAGCTCAGGTTACAGATACGCAGTATTTT
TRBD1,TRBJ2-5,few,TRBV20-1,CSASLTGFGETQYF,TGCAGTGCTAGTTTGACAGGGTTTGGAGAGACCCAGTACTTC
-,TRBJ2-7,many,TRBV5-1,CASRTGSSYEQYF,TGCGCCAGCAGGACAGGAAGCTCCTACGAGCAGTACTTC
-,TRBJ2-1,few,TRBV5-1,CASTTGSRPKQFF,TGCGCCAGCACAACAGGGAGCCGCCCGAAGCAGTTCTTC
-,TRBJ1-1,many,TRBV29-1,CSVDRSTEAFF,TGCAGCGTTGATCGCAGCACTGAAGCTTTCTTT
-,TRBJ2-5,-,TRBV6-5,CASRSQGETQYF,TGTGCCAGCAGGTCACAGGGCGAGACCCAGTACTTC
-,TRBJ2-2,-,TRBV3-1,CASSQRGVGELFF,TGTGCCAGCAGCCAACGAGGGGTCGGGGAGCTGTTTTTT
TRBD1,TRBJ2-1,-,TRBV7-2,CASSPTTGPTTYNEQFF,TGTGCCAGCAGCCCTACGACAGGGCCAACAACCTACAATGAGCAGTTCTTC
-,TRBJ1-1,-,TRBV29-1,CSGVNTEAFF,TGCAGCGGGGTGAACACTGAAGCTTTCTTT
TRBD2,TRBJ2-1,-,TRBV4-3,CASSQDGTSGGAREQFF,TGCGCCAGCAGCCAAGATGGTACTAGCGGGGGGGCCAGAGAGCAGTTCTTC
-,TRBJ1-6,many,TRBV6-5,CASSYRDGGAFNSPLHF,TGTGCCAGCAGTTACAGGGATGGGGGCGCGTTTAACTCACCCCTCCACTTT
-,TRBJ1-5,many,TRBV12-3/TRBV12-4,CASSPTANQPQHF,TGTGCCAGCAGTCCTACAGCGAATCAGCCCCAGCATTTT
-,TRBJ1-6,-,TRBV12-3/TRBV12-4,CASSFGGYGSPLHF,TGTGCCAGCAGTTTCGGGGGATACGGTTCACCCCTCCACTTT
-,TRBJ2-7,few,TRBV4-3,CASSQEVAAWEQYF,TGCGCCAGCAGCCAAGAGGTGGCAGCCTGGGAGCAGTACTTC
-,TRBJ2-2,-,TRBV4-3,CASSPEGLAASAGELFF,TGCGCCAGCAGCCCAGAGGGCTTAGCGGCTTCTGCCGGGGAGCTGTTTTTT
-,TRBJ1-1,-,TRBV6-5,CASSWGDINTEAFF,TGTGCCAGCAGTTGGGGAGATATTAACACTGAAGCTTTCTTT
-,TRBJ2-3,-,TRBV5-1,CASSQGLTNTDTQYF,TGCGCCAGCAGCCAGGGACTTACCAACACAGATACGCAGTATTTT
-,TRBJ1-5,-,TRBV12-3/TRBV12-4,CASSLLGYQPQHF,TGTGCCAGCAGTTTATTGGGGTATCAGCCCCAGCATTTT
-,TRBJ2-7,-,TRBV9,CASSVEGEPYEQYF,TGTGCCAGCAGCGTAGAGGGCGAACCCTACGAGCAGTACTTC
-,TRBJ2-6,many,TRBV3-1,CASRDSGRISGANVLTF,TGTGCCAGCAGGGATTCGGGGCGCATCTCTGGGGCCAACGTCCTGACTTTC